These 30 T cell receptor beta chains were all obtained from the same sample, sequenced in a study of blood T cell repertoires in COVID-19. Repertoires were generated with immunoSEQ multiplex PCR, while TCRdb's copy carries only in-frame clones and drops some. This sample carries roughly 180,000 clones, approximately 85% of them seen once, and the ten largest clones take approximately 8.9%. Input material: peripheral blood. These receptors originate from a woman aged 55-75 years with acute or convalescent COVID-19.

The chain uses TRBV3-1 (or the pseudogene TRBV3-2) and TRBJ1-2, with D maybe TRBD1 (6 bases). The ends were cut back, 3 bases at V and 3 bases at J, with 14 bases in the middle. Germline V gene lookup returns CDR1 LGHDT and CDR2 YNNKEL (reference sequence). The CDR3 loop spans 15 amino acids. CDR3 residues: CASSHTGLGDYGYTF. The CDR3 DNA reads as TGTGCCAGCAGCCATACAGGGTTAGGTGACTATGGCTACACCTTC.

This chain joins TRBV10-3 and TRBJ1-1, with a possible D match to TRBD1 (5 bases). The CDR3 contains 11 residues. Germline values: CDR1 ENHRY, CDR2 SYGVKD. Trimming took 10 bases from V and 5 from J, leaving 11 bases between them. The CDR3 coding sequence is TGTGCCACCCAGGAGGGGACTGAAGCTTTCTTT. It specifies CATQEGTEAFF.

J is TRBJ1-5 and V is TRBV19; D is unclear. CDR3 size: 17 residues. Germline CDR1 and CDR2: LNHDA and SQIVND (reference sequence). The V end lost 3 bases, the J end lost 2 bases, and 17 bases lay between the germline ends. CDR3 nucleotide sequence: TGTGCCAGTAGTATTTACCCGGCACCGAGGGGCAATCAGCCCCAGCATTTT. Translated, it gives CASSIYPAPRGNQPQHF. Drawing the rest from reference TRBV19 and TRBJ1-5, the complete variable domain is DGGITQSPKYLFRKEGQNVTLSCEQNLNHDAMYWYRQDPGQGLRLIYYSQIVNDFQKGDIAEGYSVSREKKESFPLTVTSAQKNPTAFYLCASSIYPAPRGNQPQHFGDGTRLSIL.

The chain has TRBV24-1 and TRBJ2-1; D gene unclear. Germline-derived CDR1 and CDR2 are KGHDR and SFDVKD. The V gene lost 1 base and the J gene lost 11 bases, with 8 bases spanning the gap. CDR3 length: 12 amino acids. The CDR3 nucleotides are TGTGCCACCAGTGATTTCGGAGCGCAGCAGTTCTTC. As protein: CATSDFGAQQFF.

The CDR3 coding sequence is TGTGCCAGCAGGGAAGCGGGAGGCGATTACGAGCAGTACGTC. Its translation is CASREAGGDYEQYV. The chain uses TRBV6-1 and TRBJ2-7; 9 bases are shared with TRBD2. This CDR3 is built from 14 residues. Germline V CDR1 and CDR2: MNHNS, SASEGT.

The rearrangement links TRBV19 to TRBJ2-1, with 7 positions matching TRBD2. This CDR3 region has 16 residues. Trimming at V came to 3 bases and at J to 9 bases, leaving 14 bases not matched to a gene. Germline CDR1 reads LNHDA; CDR2 reads SQIVND (reference sequence). CDR3: CASSIKRGGRGSEQFF. CDR3 bases: TGTGCCAGTAGTATCAAACGGGGCGGGAGAGGTAGTGAGCAGTTCTTC.

The genes are TRBV7-9 and TRBJ1-2; weak D call: TRBD1 (5 bases). V dropped 5 bases and J dropped 7 bases, with 11 bases sitting between them. The CDR3 is 12 residues long. CDR1 is SEHNR and CDR2 is FQNEAQ in the germline V gene (reference sequence). CDR3 region: CASSPDQGGYTF. CDR3 nucleotide sequence: TGTGCCAGCAGCCCCGACCAGGGTGGCTACACCTTC.

The chain joins TRBV25-1 to TRBJ2-1; 9 bases are a match to TRBD2. Germline V gene sequence: CDR1 MGHDK, CDR2 SYGVNS. The length of the CDR3 is 13 residues. J lost 7 bases, V lost 8 bases, and 6 bases had no gene match. In DNA form, the CDR3 reads TGTGCCAGCGAGGATAGCGGGAGAAATGAGCAGTTCTTC. Protein sequence: CASEDSGRNEQFF.

This chain links TRBV24-1 with TRBJ1-2; 8 positions match TRBD1. The CDR3 runs to 13 residues. V was clipped by 2 bases and J by 7 bases; unmatched bases: 2. Germline V gives CDR1 KGHDR, CDR2 SFDVKD. This CDR3 reads CATSDWTGLGYTF. The CDR3 DNA reads as TGTGCCACCAGTGATTGGACAGGGCTTGGCTACACCTTC.

The chain joins TRBV6-5 to TRBJ1-2; 7 bases map to TRBD1. The germline CDR1 and CDR2 sequences are MNHEY and SVGAGI. CDR3 length: 14 amino acids. The junction had 9 bases not matched to a gene; V was cut back by 5 bases and J by 6 bases. CDR3 residues: CASSPRGGGDGYTF. The CDR3 DNA reads TGTGCCAGCAGTCCAAGAGGGGGCGGGGATGGCTACACCTTC.

V gene TRBV5-1 combines with J gene TRBJ1-6; D not resolved. Trimming took off 0 bases at V and 8 bases at J, with 12 bases between the two ends. The germline V gene has CDR1 SGHRS and CDR2 YFSETQ. CDR3 size: 15 residues. CDR3 sequence: CASSLVSGTDSPLHF. CDR3 nucleotide sequence: TGCGCCAGCAGCTTGGTGTCAGGAACCGATTCACCCCTCCACTTT.

The V gene is TRBV28, the J gene TRBJ2-7; 9 nucleotides match TRBD2. Trimming cost V 8 bases and J 0 bases; bases outside gene matches: 5. CDR1 MDHEN and CDR2 SYDVKM come from the germline V gene. The CDR3 runs to 14 residues. The CDR3 DNA is TGTGCCAGCGGGGGACTAGCAGGCTCCTACGAGCAGTACTTC. Amino acid sequence: CASGGLAGSYEQYF.

This clone was seen a single time. The chain joins TRBV30 to TRBJ2-2; D possibly corresponds to TRBD1 (5 bases). V was clipped by 0 bases and J by 5 bases, with 10 bases between them. Germline V gene sequence: CDR1 GTSNPN, CDR2 SVGIG (reference sequence). The CDR3 contains 14 residues. The CDR3 loop is CAWSVIQGTGELFF. The CDR3 coding sequence is TGTGCCTGGAGTGTGATTCAGGGAACCGGGGAGCTGTTTTTT.

This clone came up a few times. This chain joins TRBV6-5 and TRBJ1-1; D unresolved. Per the germline V gene, CDR1 is MNHEY and CDR2 is SVGAGI. This CDR3 comprises 13 residues. V was pared by 7 bases and J by 2 bases, with 11 bases between. DNA of the CDR3: TGTGCCAGCACCCCTCCCCCTAACACTGAAGCTTTCTTT. Translated: CASTPPPNTEAFF.

The rearrangement links TRBV28 to TRBJ2-1; 9 bases map to TRBD1. This CDR3 spans 15 amino acids. V lost 1 base to trimming and J lost 8 bases; unmatched junction nucleotides: 6. CDR1 and CDR2 (germline): MDHEN, SYDVKM. CDR3 loop: CASSLSGTGSDEQFF. The CDR3, as DNA: TGTGCCAGCAGTTTATCAGGGACAGGGAGCGATGAGCAGTTCTTC. Looking up the rest from reference TRBV28 and TRBJ2-1 gives the full variable domain: DVKVTQSSRYLVKRTGEKVFLECVQDMDHENMFWYRQDPGLGLRLIYFSYDVKMKEKGDIPEGYSVSREKKERFSLILESASTNQTSMYLCASSLSGTGSDEQFFGPGTRLTVL.

V gene TRBV6-5 combines with J gene TRBJ1-2; maybe TRBD1 (6 bases). V lost 6 bases to trimming and J lost 4 bases, with 12 bases between them. The germline gives CDR1 MNHEY, CDR2 SVGAGI. This CDR3 is 13 amino acids long. CDR3 nucleotides: TGTGCCAGCAGGCTTCTGGGGGCCTATGGCTACACCTTC. Translated: CASRLLGAYGYTF.

The CDR3, as DNA: TGTGCCAGCAGTGCAAGGACTAGCGGGAGCTACAATGAGCAGTTCTTC. As protein: CASSARTSGSYNEQFF. V and J are TRBV27 and TRBJ2-1; 13 nucleotides line up with TRBD2. This CDR3 comprises 16 residues. Germline V gives CDR1 MNHEY, CDR2 SMNVEV (reference sequence). The trim removed 5 bases at V and 3 bases at J, leaving 4 bases unmatched.

This chain connects TRBV5-1 to TRBJ2-7, with 7 bases aligning to TRBD2. Trimming took 4 bases from V and 2 from J; bases not matched to a gene: 6. The CDR3 length is 14 residues. Germline lookup yields CDR1 SGHRS and CDR2 YFSETQ. CDR3 sequence: CASSPGTTAYEQYF. As DNA, the CDR3 is TGCGCCAGCAGCCCGGGGACTACAGCCTACGAGCAGTACTTC.

In DNA form, the CDR3 reads TGTGCCAGCAGGGGGACAGGACGGGGCAAAAACATTCAGTACTTC. It specifies CASRGTGRGKNIQYF. The genes are TRBV28 and TRBJ2-4, with 8 positions matching TRBD1. The CDR3 sequence is 15 residues long. The ends lost 6 bases at V and 3 bases at J; junction bases unmatched: 7. Germline CDR1 is MDHEN and CDR2 is SYDVKM.

This clone was detected only once. The chain carries TRBV5-1 and TRBJ2-1, with no clear D. Between the trimmed V and J ends, which lost 5 bases and 0 bases, there was a span of 12 bases. CDR1 SGHRS and CDR2 YFSETQ come from the germline V gene. There are 15 residues in the CDR3. The CDR3 region has the DNA TGCGCCAGCAGTTTGACTCGGAGCTCCTACAATGAGCAGTTCTTC. It specifies CASSLTRSSYNEQFF. Variable domain in full (rest from reference TRBV5-1 and TRBJ2-1): KAGVTQTPRYLIKTRGQQVTLSCSPISGHRSVSWYQQTPGQGLQFLFEYFSETQRNKGNFPGRFSGRQFSNSRSEMNVSTLELGDSALYLCASSLTRSSYNEQFFGPGTRLTVL.

This clone was picked up many times. The chain recombines TRBV6-5 with TRBJ1-1; 7 nucleotides align to TRBD1. Germline CDR1 MNHEY, CDR2 SVGAGI. The CDR3 runs to 15 residues. The J segment lost 3 bases and the V segment lost 2 bases, leaving 6 bases of the junction unmatched. The CDR3 loop is CASSYLVTGDTEAFF. The CDR3 DNA follows: TGTGCCAGCAGTTACCTTGTCACAGGGGACACTGAAGCTTTCTTT.

The rearrangement joins TRBV4-1 to TRBJ2-7, with 7 bases aligning to TRBD2. Germline V CDR1 and CDR2: MGHRA, YSYEKL. The CDR3 spans 17 residues. The V segment lost 8 bases and the J segment 4 bases; nucleotides outside the gene matches: 20. CDR3 amino acids: CASSLSPSGTPPYEQYF. The CDR3, as DNA: TGCGCCAGCTCACTGTCCCCCAGCGGGACTCCTCCATACGAGCAGTACTTC.

The chain carries TRBV28 and TRBJ2-7; possibly TRBD1 for D (6 bases). V lost 1 base to trimming and J lost 2 bases, with 12 bases between them. Germline V gives CDR1 MDHEN, CDR2 SYDVKM. This CDR3 region has 15 residues. The CDR3 protein is CASSLLPTGTYEQYF. CDR3 nucleotide sequence: TGTGCCAGCAGTTTATTACCGACAGGTACCTACGAGCAGTACTTC.

This chain uses TRBV30 with TRBJ1-2; D is perhaps TRBD1 (6 bases). CDR1 is GTSNPN and CDR2 is SVGIG in the germline V gene (reference sequence). The V end lost 2 bases, the J end lost 4 bases, and 14 bases lay between the germline ends. This CDR3 comprises 14 residues. The CDR3: CAWSSRGAVYGYTF. The CDR3 DNA sequence: TGTGCCTGGAGTTCCAGGGGAGCTGTCTATGGCTACACCTTC.

The rearrangement links TRBV3-1 (or the pseudogene TRBV3-2) to TRBJ2-5; tentative D call: TRBD2 (6 bases). The germline V gene has CDR1 LGHDT and CDR2 YNNKEL (reference sequence). Trimming took 4 bases from V and 1 from J, leaving 10 bases between them. This CDR3 has 14 residues. CDR3 loop: CASSLGTSQETQYF. The CDR3 bases are TGTGCCAGCAGCCTCGGGACTTCCCAAGAGACCCAGTACTTC.

This clone is a singleton in its sample. This chain joins TRBV27 and TRBJ2-1; maybe TRBD2 (6 bases). The CDR3 consists of 16 residues. The V and J ends lost 5 bases and 8 bases respectively, with 22 bases between them. Germline V lookup: CDR1 MNHEY, CDR2 SMNVEV (reference sequence). CDR3 in amino acids: CASSPAGLPGGYEQFF. CDR3 DNA sequence: TGTGCCAGCAGTCCCGCGGGACTCCCGGGTGGCTATGAGCAGTTCTTC.

The V call is TRBV19, the J call TRBJ1-1; a possible D gene is TRBD1 (5 bases). With 6 bases removed from V and 0 bases from J, the gap between germline ends came to 17 bases. The CDR3 consists of 16 residues. Per germline, CDR1 LNHDA and CDR2 SQIVND (reference sequence). In nucleotides, the CDR3 is TGTGCCAGTAGCCCCATGACGACAGCCATGAACACTGAAGCTTTCTTT. Encoded protein: CASSPMTTAMNTEAFF.

This clone was counted between two and nine times. The chain uses TRBV5-4 and TRBJ1-6; possibly TRBD1 for D (5 bases). V was clipped by 0 bases and J by 7 bases, with 11 bases between them. Germline CDR1 is SGHNT and CDR2 is YYREEE (reference sequence). The CDR3 is made up of 15 amino acids. Written as DNA, the CDR3 is TGTGCCAGCAGCTTGGTGGGGGGGTACAATTCACCCCTCCACTTT. Its translation: CASSLVGGYNSPLHF.

The chain employs TRBV29-1 and TRBJ2-7; 9 bases match TRBD2. Germline CDR1 is SQVTM and CDR2 is ANQGSEA. The CDR3 loop spans 14 amino acids. V gave up 6 bases and J gave up 5 bases; unmatched junction bases: 11. CDR3 DNA: TGCAGCGTGGAGATAGCGGGAGTTGGTAACGAGCAGTACTTC. It codes for CSVEIAGVGNEQYF.

This clone was recorded a few times. The chain employs TRBV10-3 and TRBJ2-1; 8 bases match TRBD2. After removal of 3 bases from V and 7 bases from J, the junction contained 11 bases not matched to a gene. The CDR3 totals 16 residues. The germline V gene encodes CDR1 ENHRY and CDR2 SYGVKD. The DNA of the CDR3 is TGTGCCATCAGTGACTGGGGACTAGTGGGGCGGAATGAGCAGTTCTTC. Its protein product is CAISDWGLVGRNEQFF.